Shown below are 31 T cell receptor beta chains from a single sample sequenced in a study of blood T cell repertoires in COVID-19. This table comes from immunoSEQ multiplex PCR, and its TCRdb copy is limited to in-frame clones, with some not included. The data hold 250,000 to 350,000 clones, with about 85% observed a single time. Sequencing was done on a sample of PBMCs or T cells enriched from blood (not recorded which). All receptors come from a woman under 40 who had recovered from COVID-19.

The chain links TRBV9 to TRBJ1-2; 8 bases match TRBD1. Germline V gene data show CDR1 as SGDLS and CDR2 as YYNGEE. This CDR3 contains 13 residues. V lost 4 bases, J lost 4 bases, and 3 bases stayed unmatched. The DNA for the CDR3 is TGTGCCAGCAGCCTTGGGACAGGCTATGGCTACACCTTC. Translated, it gives CASSLGTGYGYTF. Drawing the rest from reference TRBV9 and TRBJ1-2, the complete variable domain is DSGVTQTPKHLITATGQRVTLRCSPRSGDLSVYWYQQSLDQGLQFLIQYYNGEERAKGNILERFSAQQFPDLHSELNLSSLELGDSALYFCASSLGTGYGYTFGSGTRLTVV.

V gene TRBV7-9 combines with J gene TRBJ1-1, with D tentatively TRBD1 (6 bases). The CDR3 contains 14 residues. Germline CDR1 SEHNR, CDR2 FQNEAQ (reference sequence). Trimming shortened V by 4 bases and J by 3 bases, and 12 bases separated the two germline ends. In DNA form, the CDR3 reads TGTGCCAGCAGCTGGGGCAGGGGAGACACTGAAGCTTTCTTT. Protein: CASSWGRGDTEAFF.

The chain recombines TRBV19 with TRBJ2-2; 7 positions agree with TRBD1. The CDR3 has 18 amino acids. Germline trimming cut 4 bases from V and 3 bases from J; bases unmatched to any gene: 14. CDR1 is LNHDA, CDR2 SQIVND, per germline (reference sequence). This CDR3 is CASSRPSGVQGDTGELFF. The CDR3 region has the DNA TGTGCCAGTAGTAGGCCCTCTGGGGTCCAGGGGGACACCGGGGAGCTGTTTTTT.

As to this clone: A much larger clone differs from this one at a single base, so this may be a read error. DNA of the CDR3: TGTGCCAGCAGCCGTGGGGCCCTGGCCAAGCAGTACTTC. Encoded protein: CASSRGALAKQYF. This rearrangement joins TRBV7-8 to TRBJ2-7, with D possibly matching TRBD1 (5 bases). The CDR3 length is 13 residues. The V gene lost 5 bases and the J gene lost 8 bases, with 16 bases spanning the gap. Germline loops: CDR1 SGHVS, CDR2 FQNEAQ.

The chain couples TRBV9 to TRBJ1-3; perhaps TRBD1 as D (6 bases). Per the germline V gene, CDR1 is SGDLS and CDR2 is YYNGEE. V dropped 4 bases and J dropped 7 bases, with 12 bases sitting between them. The CDR3 length is 13 residues. The CDR3 loop reads CASSPGGGNTIYF. Written as DNA, the CDR3 is TGTGCCAGCAGCCCCGGGGGGGGCAACACCATATATTTT.

V and J are TRBV19 and TRBJ2-3; possible D gene TRBD2, 6 bases. Trimming left V 5 bases short and J 2 bases short, with 17 bases between. CDR1 is LNHDA, CDR2 SQIVND, per germline (reference sequence). The CDR3 totals 16 residues. This CDR3 is CASSPPGRGVTDTQYF. DNA of the CDR3: TGTGCCAGTAGTCCGCCGGGGCGGGGCGTCACAGATACGCAGTATTTT.

Here the CDR3 DNA reads TGTGCCAGCAGCCAAGGGGACGGGGGGTCCCCCTGGGGGCAGTTCTTC. It encodes CASSQGDGGSPWGQFF. V and J are TRBV4-2 and TRBJ2-1; 7 nucleotides match TRBD2. Germline V lookup: CDR1 LGHNA, CDR2 YNFKEQ. This CDR3 contains 16 residues. Unmatched junction bases numbered 15, after V lost 1 base and J lost 12 bases.

This rearrangement joins TRBV11-3 to TRBJ2-3; D is unclear. V was shortened by 3 bases and J by 5 bases, with 18 bases between the two germline ends. Germline V gene sequence: CDR1 SGHNT, CDR2 YENEEA. There are 16 residues in the CDR3. In DNA, the CDR3 is TGTGCCAGCAGCTTGGGTCTCAACCAAGCGATAGATACGCAGTATTTT. It encodes CASSLGLNQAIDTQYF.

J is TRBJ1-3 and V is TRBV6-5; no clear D gene. The germline V and J ends were trimmed by 0 bases and 0 bases, with 6 bases remaining between them. The germline gives CDR1 MNHEY, CDR2 SVGAGI. The CDR3 covers 15 residues. Written as DNA, the CDR3 is TGTGCCAGCAGTTACTCGCGGAGCTCTGGAAACACCATATATTTT. Its translation is CASSYSRSSGNTIYF.

The genes are TRBV6-2 or TRBV6-3 and TRBJ1-2, with 9 bases identical to TRBD1. CDR1 is MNHEY and CDR2 is SVGEGT in the germline V gene. The CDR3 sequence is 14 residues long. V shed 4 bases, J shed 6 bases, and the junction held 6 bases outside the gene matches. The CDR3 nucleotides read TGTGCCAGCAGTTCCGGACAGGGGATTGATGGCTACACCTTC. Translation gives CASSSGQGIDGYTF.

This clone appeared a single time. The genes are TRBV5-4 and TRBJ2-1, with 13 nucleotides matching TRBD2. V lost 3 bases and J lost 9; bases outside the gene matches: 6. CDR1 is SGHNT, CDR2 YYREEE, per germline (reference sequence). CDR3 size: 15 residues. CDR3 residues: CASSSTSGGAGEQFF. The CDR3, as DNA: TGTGCCAGCAGCTCCACTAGCGGGGGGGCAGGTGAGCAGTTCTTC.

V and J are TRBV9 and TRBJ2-2; TRBD1 matches at 9 bases. J lost 6 bases, V lost 3 bases, and 3 bases had no gene match. Germline loops: CDR1 SGDLS, CDR2 YYNGEE. The CDR3 has 14 amino acids. The CDR3 spells CASSGRTGAGELFF. In DNA, the CDR3 is TGTGCCAGCAGCGGGAGGACAGGGGCCGGGGAGCTGTTTTTT.

The chain joins TRBV19 to TRBJ1-1; the match to TRBD1 covers 7 bases. This CDR3 has 12 amino acids. The J segment lost 10 bases and the V segment lost 7 bases, leaving 9 bases of the junction unmatched. From germline, CDR1 is LNHDA and CDR2 SQIVND (reference sequence). DNA for the CDR3: TGTGCCAGTACCCGTTTCCAGGGGGGAGCTTTCTTT. Its protein product is CASTRFQGGAFF.

This chain's CDR3 is CASSELRGTGGYTF. CDR3 DNA: TGTGCCAGCAGTGAACTGAGGGGGACGGGGGGCTACACCTTC. J is TRBJ1-2 and V is TRBV25-1; tentatively, D is TRBD1 (6 bases). The V end lost 2 bases, the J end lost 8 bases, and 15 bases lay between the germline ends. From germline, CDR1 is MGHDK and CDR2 SYGVNS. The CDR3 runs 14 residues.

CDR3 coding DNA: TGTGCCAGTAGGACAGGGGTTCCCACCGGGGAGCTGTTTTTT. It translates to CASRTGVPTGELFF. The chain links TRBV2 to TRBJ2-2, with 9 bases aligning to TRBD1. Germline trimming cut 9 bases from V and 4 bases from J; bases unmatched to any gene: 6. The CDR3 consists of 14 residues. Germline V lookup: CDR1 SNHLY, CDR2 FYNNEI.

V gene TRBV27 combines with J gene TRBJ1-2; a possible D gene is TRBD1 (5 bases). V lost 2 bases to trimming and J lost 4 bases, with 26 bases between them. This CDR3 region has 19 residues. Per germline, CDR1 MNHEY and CDR2 SMNVEV (reference sequence). As DNA, the CDR3 is TGTGCCAGCAGTTTAACCACTCCTTTGGGCGCGGGGCGAGGCTATGGCTACACCTTC. Translating it yields CASSLTTPLGAGRGYGYTF.

The chain couples TRBV30 to TRBJ1-2; 7 positions match TRBD1. Germline V gene lookup returns CDR1 GTSNPN and CDR2 SVGIG (reference sequence). Losses at the gene ends were 2 bases for V and 6 bases for J; bases not matched to a gene: 6. This CDR3 contains 13 residues. The CDR3 region has the DNA TGTGCCTGGAGTAGACAGGGAGTGGATGGCTACACCTTC. Its translation is CAWSRQGVDGYTF.

The chain uses TRBV18 and TRBJ1-2; a possible D gene is TRBD1 (6 bases). Germline assignment: CDR1 KGHSH and CDR2 LQKENI. V dropped 3 bases and J dropped 0 bases, with 11 bases sitting between them. CDR3 length: 15 amino acids. CDR3 amino acids: CASSPPDRPNYGYTF. In nucleotides, the CDR3 is TGTGCCAGCTCACCCCCCGACAGGCCTAACTATGGCTACACCTTC.

In this sample, this clone turned up once. The rearrangement uses TRBV14 and TRBJ2-1, with 9 bases that match TRBD2. The V gene's germline CDR1 is SGHDN and CDR2 FVKESK. V shed 1 base, J shed 6 bases, and the junction held 4 bases outside the gene matches. The CDR3 consists of 15 residues. The CDR3 loop is CASSQVAGGINEQFF. The CDR3 nucleotides are TGTGCCAGCAGCCAAGTTGCGGGGGGGATCAATGAGCAGTTCTTC.

CDR3 sequence: CASRPGTGGEGYGYTF. CDR3 sequence (DNA): TGCGCCAGCAGGCCCGGGACAGGGGGCGAAGGCTATGGCTACACCTTC. The rearrangement uses TRBV5-1 and TRBJ1-2, with 12 bases that match TRBD1. The CDR3 totals 16 residues. Unmatched junction bases numbered 9, after V lost 5 bases and J lost 4 bases. Per the germline V gene, CDR1 is SGHRS and CDR2 is YFSETQ.

The chain joins TRBV30 to TRBJ1-5, with TRBD1 matching 7 bases. CDR3 size: 14 residues. Germline CDR1 reads GTSNPN; CDR2 reads SVGIG (reference sequence). The ends lost 2 bases at V and 2 bases at J; junction bases unmatched: 3. The CDR3 nucleotides are TGTGCCTGGAGTAAAGGGGGCGGCAATCAGCCCCAGCATTTT. Its translation is CAWSKGGGNQPQHF.

The chain uses TRBV30 and TRBJ1-1; D is perhaps TRBD1 (6 bases). The CDR3 has 14 amino acids. Per germline, CDR1 GTSNPN and CDR2 SVGIG (reference sequence). The ends were cut back, 0 bases at V and 9 bases at J, with 17 bases in the middle. The CDR3 DNA reads TGTGCCTGGAGTGTACCGGACAGCACAGGACAAGCTTTCTTT. This gives the protein CAWSVPDSTGQAFF.

The rearrangement joins TRBV9 to TRBJ1-1, with 7 bases matching TRBD1. Germline lookup yields CDR1 SGDLS and CDR2 YYNGEE. The J segment lost 1 base and the V segment lost 0 bases, leaving 3 bases of the junction unmatched. The CDR3 has 15 residues. The DNA of the CDR3 is TGTGCCAGCAGCGTAGGGACAGGCACGAACACTGAAGCTTTCTTT. This encodes CASSVGTGTNTEAFF.

The V and J genes are TRBV4-1 and TRBJ1-2; the D gene is possibly TRBD1 (5 bases). The CDR3 consists of 13 residues. Germline V lookup: CDR1 MGHRA, CDR2 YSYEKL. Trimming pared 3 bases from V and 8 bases from J, leaving 13 bases between. The CDR3 loop is CASSHPQGEGYTF. The CDR3 region has the DNA TGCGCCAGCAGCCATCCGCAGGGTGAGGGCTACACCTTC.

This clone was seen a few times. The chain recombines TRBV2 with TRBJ1-6; 11 nucleotides agree with TRBD1. The CDR3 has 18 residues. In germline, CDR1 is SNHLY, CDR2 FYNNEI. Losses at the gene ends were 0 bases for V and 8 bases for J; bases not matched to a gene: 9. CDR3 DNA sequence: TGTGCCAGCAGTGAAGCGCTTCGGACAGGGGGCCCCGATTCACCCCTCCACTTT. It is translated as CASSEALRTGGPDSPLHF.

The V and J genes are TRBV30 and TRBJ1-1; no firm D call. Deletions cut 8 bases from V and 7 bases from J, with 23 bases between. The CDR3 loop spans 14 amino acids. CDR1 and CDR2 from the germline V gene are GTSNPN and SVGIG (reference sequence). CDR3 nucleotide sequence: TGTGCCGTCCTGGAGCGGTCGGCGAAGATTGAAGCTTTCTTT. This encodes CAVLERSAKIEAFF.

Here the CDR3 reads CAIRTGQLLGEQYF. DNA of the CDR3: TGTGCCATCAGGACGGGACAGCTTTTGGGGGAGCAGTACTTC. V gene TRBV10-3 combines with J gene TRBJ2-7; 7 positions agree with TRBD1. CDR3 length equals 14 residues. The V and J ends lost 6 bases and 7 bases, in that order; junction bases with no gene match: 12. The germline V gene has CDR1 ENHRY and CDR2 SYGVKD.

The chain links TRBV19 to TRBJ1-1; D possibly corresponds to TRBD1 (6 bases). Trimming left V 3 bases short and J 1 base short, with 12 bases between. Germline V lookup: CDR1 LNHDA, CDR2 SQIVND (reference sequence). The CDR3 length is 15 residues. CDR3: CASSMSSRGNTEAFF. CDR3 sequence (DNA): TGTGCCAGTAGTATGTCCTCCAGGGGGAACACTGAAGCTTTCTTT. The whole variable domain, filled in from reference TRBV19 and TRBJ1-1, reads DGGITQSPKYLFRKEGQNVTLSCEQNLNHDAMYWYRQDPGQGLRLIYYSQIVNDFQKGDIAEGYSVSREKKESFPLTVTSAQKNPTAFYLCASSMSSRGNTEAFFGQGTRLTVV.

The chain joins TRBV5-4 to TRBJ2-1; perhaps TRBD2 as D (6 bases). The CDR3 contains 13 residues. Germline lookup yields CDR1 SGHNT and CDR2 YYREEE (reference sequence). Trimming pared 4 bases from V and 5 bases from J, leaving 10 bases between. CDR3 in DNA: TGTGCCAGCAGCACGGGACTGAACAATGAGCAGTTCTTC. It translates to CASSTGLNNEQFF.

The CDR3 protein is CASSLRDPTMNTEAFF. CDR3 nucleotides: TGTGCCAGCTCTCTCCGGGATCCAACGATGAACACTGAAGCTTTCTTT. The chain combines TRBV18 with TRBJ1-1; D is undetermined. From germline, CDR1 is KGHSH and CDR2 LQKENI. Trimming took 6 bases from V and 0 from J, leaving 17 bases between them. The CDR3 runs 16 residues.

V and J are TRBV3-1 (or the pseudogene TRBV3-2) and TRBJ2-4; TRBD2 agrees at 12 bases. CDR3 length: 14 amino acids. Germline-derived CDR1 and CDR2 are LGHDT and YNNKEL (reference sequence). J was trimmed by 10 bases and V by 1 base; bases with no gene match: 2. The DNA for the CDR3 is TGTGCCAGCAGCCAAGTTCTAGCGGGGGGGATTCAGTACTTC. This translates into CASSQVLAGGIQYF.